Shown below are 24 T cell receptor beta chains from a single sample sequenced in a study of Ad26.COV2.S vaccination and SARS-CoV-2 variants. Some clones are missing from TCRdb's copy, which holds only in-frame ones; the method was immunoSEQ multiplex PCR. Of 200,000 to 250,000 clones in the sample, approximately 90% were seen once. Treatment denoted: 19 received Ad26.COV2.S at low or high dose, single or two shots; roughly 5 received placebo; per-sample allocation not given. Sampling was performed 63 days after the first vaccine or placebo injection. The sequencing used peripheral blood, collected in a trial of Ad26.COV2.S vaccine versus placebo. These receptors came from a person aged 18 to 59 who received the Ad26.COV2.S COVID-19 vaccine or a placebo.

The chain has TRBV2 and TRBJ1-2; D unresolved. Looked up from germline, CDR1 is SNHLY and CDR2 is FYNNEI. The ends were cut back, 6 bases at V and 8 bases at J, with 10 bases in the middle. The CDR3 extends over 11 amino acids. CDR3 region: CASRMGPGYTF. In nucleotides, the CDR3 is TGTGCCAGCAGGATGGGTCCGGGCTACACCTTC.

V is TRBV6-2 or TRBV6-3 and J is TRBJ2-3; 8 bases fit TRBD1. The CDR3 sequence is 16 residues long. Germline V gene data show CDR1 as MNHEY and CDR2 as SVGEGT. V shed 5 bases, J shed 3 bases, and the junction held 10 bases outside the gene matches. Here the CDR3 reads CASSHTGGYSTDTQYF. The CDR3 bases are TGTGCCAGCAGTCATACAGGGGGTTATTCTACAGATACGCAGTATTTT.

The DNA for the CDR3 is TGTGCCAGCAGCTTTCAGGGGGCCACTGAAGCTTTCTTT. Translation gives CASSFQGATEAFF. V is TRBV7-2 and J is TRBJ1-1, with 8 bases lining up with TRBD1. From germline, CDR1 is SGHTA and CDR2 FQGNSA. The CDR3 has 13 residues. J lost 4 bases, V lost 3 bases, and 1 base had no gene match.

CDR3 bases: TGTGCTAGTAAAGAAAGGACAGGCGTTAACTCTGGAAACACCATATATTTT. Protein sequence: CASKERTGVNSGNTIYF. This chain links TRBV12-5 with TRBJ1-3, with TRBD1 matching over 7 bases. Trimming cost V 8 bases and J 0 bases; bases outside gene matches: 13. The CDR3 totals 17 residues. Germline V gene sequence: CDR1 LGHNT, CDR2 FRNRAP. Using reference TRBV12-5 and TRBJ1-3 for the parts outside the CDR3, the full variable domain is DARVTQTPRHKVTEMGQEVTMRCQPILGHNTVFWYRQTMMQGLELLAYFRNRAPLDDSGMPKDRFSAEMPDATLATLKIQPSEPRDSAVYFCASKERTGVNSGNTIYFGEGSWLTVV.

The chain couples TRBV7-3 to TRBJ2-6; 9 nucleotides agree with TRBD1. The J segment lost 3 bases and the V segment lost 1 base, leaving 19 bases of the junction unmatched. The CDR3 covers 22 residues. CDR1 and CDR2 from the germline V gene are SGHTA and FQGTGA. The CDR3 region is CASSLIVMVGGQGVDGANVLTF. CDR3 DNA: TGTGCCAGCAGCTTAATAGTTATGGTCGGGGGACAGGGAGTGGATGGGGCCAACGTCCTGACTTTC. The variable domain in full, with the rest retrieved from reference TRBV7-3 and TRBJ2-6, is GAGVSQTPSNKVTEKGKYVELRCDPISGHTALYWYRQSLGQGPEFLIYFQGTGAADDSGLPNDRFFAVRPEGSVSTLKIQRTERGDSAVYLCASSLIVMVGGQGVDGANVLTFGAGSRLTVL.

The chain links TRBV18 to TRBJ2-5; D uncertain. With 4 bases removed from V and 1 base from J, the gap between germline ends came to 4 bases. There are 12 residues in the CDR3. The germline CDR1 and CDR2 sequences are KGHSH and LQKENI. The CDR3 loop is CASSQFQETQYF. CDR3 nucleotides: TGTGCCAGCTCACAATTCCAAGAGACCCAGTACTTC.

The rearrangement uses TRBV7-8 and TRBJ2-5, with D possibly being TRBD2 (5 bases). With 8 bases removed from V and 1 base from J, the gap between germline ends came to 17 bases. The CDR3 runs to 15 residues. CDR1 and CDR2 from the germline V gene are SGHVS and FQNEAQ. The CDR3 nucleotides read TGTGCCAGCTCCCTTAAAAGGACTTCCCAAGAGACCCAGTACTTC. It is translated as CASSLKRTSQETQYF.

The chain links TRBV15 to TRBJ1-2, with a weak D call TRBD1 (5 bases). Per germline, CDR1 LNHNV and CDR2 YYDKDF (reference sequence). The V and J ends lost 3 bases and 3 bases respectively, with 8 bases between them. The CDR3 is 13 amino acids. The CDR3 DNA follows: TGTGCCACCAGCAGGGACACCGACTATGGCTACACCTTC. It translates to CATSRDTDYGYTF. The full variable domain, rest sourced from reference TRBV15 and TRBJ1-2, is DAMVIQNPRYQVTQFGKPVTLSCSQTLNHNVMYWYQQKSSQAPKLLFHYYDKDFNNEADTPDNFQSRRPNTSFCFLDIRSPGLGDTAMYLCATSRDTDYGYTFGSGTRLTVV.

This clone was seen a handful of times. The CDR3 DNA sequence: TGTGCCAGCAGACAGATAGGGGCTGATAGCAATCAGCCCCAGCATTTT. Translation: CASRQIGADSNQPQHF. The chain joins TRBV3-1 (or the pseudogene TRBV3-2) to TRBJ1-5; D possibly corresponds to TRBD1 (5 bases). The CDR3 is 16 amino acids. Trimming removed 6 bases at V and 0 bases at J, with 15 bases between. Germline V gene sequence: CDR1 LGHDT, CDR2 YNNKEL (reference sequence).

Worth noting for this clone: A read error may account for a junction end that differs from germline. The CDR3 DNA reads TGTGCCACCAGCAGAGATTTGGTCCGCAATCAGTCCCAGCATTTT. The encoded protein is CATSRDLVRNQSQHF. V is TRBV15 and J is TRBJ1-5; unclear D gene. The length of the CDR3 is 15 residues. Germline lookup yields CDR1 LNHNV and CDR2 YYDKDF (reference sequence).

The rearrangement joins TRBV6-5 to TRBJ1-1; 8 positions agree with TRBD1. Germline CDR1 is MNHEY and CDR2 is SVGAGI. The CDR3 is 12 residues long. V dropped 6 bases and J dropped 5; count of bases not matched to a gene: 2. CDR3 DNA: TGTGCCAGCAGGGACAGGGAAACTGAAGCTTTCTTT. The encoded protein is CASRDRETEAFF.

The CDR3 loop is CASSLLFSGSNYGYTF. For the CDR3, the DNA is TGTGCCAGCAGTTTATTATTTTCGGGCAGTAACTATGGCTACACCTTC. The V call is TRBV27, the J call TRBJ1-2, with D uncertain. Per the germline V gene, CDR1 is MNHEY and CDR2 is SMNVEV (reference sequence). The CDR3 is 16 residues long. V was cut by 1 base and J by 1 base, with 13 bases left in between.

This clone was counted only a few times. This rearrangement joins TRBV18 to TRBJ1-1; D remains ambiguous. The V end lost 0 bases, the J end lost 4 bases, and 3 bases lay between the germline ends. Germline CDR1 reads KGHSH; CDR2 reads LQKENI. The CDR3 consists of 12 residues. The CDR3 spells CASSPPGTEAFF. In nucleotides, the CDR3 is TGTGCCAGCTCACCACCGGGCACTGAAGCTTTCTTT.

The V call is TRBV6-5, the J call TRBJ2-7; 11 nucleotides line up with TRBD1. In germline, CDR1 is MNHEY, CDR2 SVGAGI. J gave up 4 bases and V 4 bases, and 9 bases lay outside the gene matches. CDR3 length: 16 amino acids. DNA for the CDR3: TGTGCCAGCAGTTTCACGAGGACAGGGGGCGGATACGAGCAGTACTTC. Its translation: CASSFTRTGGGYEQYF.

A few counts support this clone. The V and J genes are TRBV19 and TRBJ1-5, with TRBD1 as a possible D gene (5 bases). Germline V gives CDR1 LNHDA, CDR2 SQIVND (reference sequence). Trimming removed 7 bases at V and 0 bases at J, with 31 bases between. CDR3 size: 21 residues. The CDR3 coding sequence is TGTGCCAGTACCATTTCATCCGGGGCAGCTTATAGCGGGTATAGCAATCAGCCCCAGCATTTT. This codes for CASTISSGAAYSGYSNQPQHF.

The V gene is TRBV12-3 or TRBV12-4, the J gene TRBJ1-1, with D possibly TRBD1 on 5 matching bases. Trimming stripped 3 bases from V and 8 bases from J, with 13 bases between. This CDR3 contains 13 residues. In nucleotides, the CDR3 is TGTGCCAGCAGTTTTATCCAGGGTCAAGAAGCTTTCTTT. Protein product: CASSFIQGQEAFF.

V and J are TRBV9 and TRBJ2-1, with D maybe TRBD1 (6 bases). V lost 3 bases and J 5 bases, leaving 9 bases between the germline ends. CDR3 length equals 13 residues. The germline V gene has CDR1 SGDLS and CDR2 YYNGEE. The CDR3 loop reads CASSGGTNNEQFF. CDR3 in DNA: TGTGCCAGCAGCGGAGGGACAAACAATGAGCAGTTCTTC.

This clone was found a few times. The chain combines TRBV5-8 with TRBJ1-2; perhaps TRBD1 as D (5 bases). The germline V and J ends were trimmed by 4 bases and 3 bases, with 16 bases remaining between them. The CDR3 runs 15 residues. Germline CDR1 reads SGHTS; CDR2 reads YDEGEE. The DNA for the CDR3 is TGTGCCAGCAGCCCCGGGACCTCTTCCTACTATGGCTACACCTTC. Amino acid sequence: CASSPGTSSYYGYTF.

The chain recombines TRBV6-6 with TRBJ1-4; D is possibly TRBD1 (5 bases). V was cut by 5 bases and J by 7 bases, with 23 bases left in between. The CDR3 sequence is 17 residues long. Germline CDR1 MNHNY, CDR2 SVGAGI (reference sequence). Here the CDR3 reads CASSLQPIGHLGEKLFF. The DNA for the CDR3 is TGTGCCAGCAGTCTTCAGCCGATAGGACATTTGGGTGAAAAACTGTTTTTT.

This chain links TRBV25-1 with TRBJ2-5, with D unresolved. The CDR3 extends over 14 amino acids. Germline CDR1 MGHDK, CDR2 SYGVNS. V gave up 3 bases and J gave up 4 bases, with 12 bases separating them. CDR3 nucleotides: TGTGCCAGCAGTGAGTCCGCCGGCCGAGAGACCCAGTACTTC. Its translation is CASSESAGRETQYF.

The V gene is TRBV30, the J gene TRBJ1-3; D perhaps matches TRBD1 (5 bases). The germline CDR1 and CDR2 sequences are GTSNPN and SVGIG (reference sequence). V was clipped by 4 bases and J by 6 bases, with 16 bases between them. The CDR3 runs to 14 residues. CDR3 loop: CAWIQGDGPNTIYF. The CDR3 DNA follows: TGTGCCTGGATCCAAGGGGACGGCCCAAACACCATATATTTT. The full variable domain, its missing parts supplied by reference TRBV30 and TRBJ1-3, is SQTIHQWPATLVQPVGSPLSLECTVEGTSNPNLYWYRQAAGRGLQLLFYSVGIGQISSEVPQNLSASRPQDRQFILSSKKLLLSDSGFYLCAWIQGDGPNTIYFGEGSWLTVV.

The chain couples TRBV27 to TRBJ1-6; 9 positions match TRBD1. Germline loops: CDR1 MNHEY, CDR2 SMNVEV (reference sequence). V was pared by 5 bases and J by 3 bases, with 17 bases of the junction left unmatched. The CDR3 runs 20 residues. CDR3 amino acids: CASSRETGGVFGFYNSPLHF. DNA for the CDR3: TGTGCCAGCAGTAGGGAAACAGGGGGCGTCTTCGGCTTCTATAATTCACCCCTCCACTTT.

CDR3 residues: CASSSDSALYYGYTF. CDR3 DNA sequence: TGTGCCAGTAGTTCGGACAGTGCCCTCTACTATGGCTACACCTTC. V and J are TRBV19 and TRBJ1-2; weak D call: TRBD1 (6 bases). In germline, CDR1 is LNHDA, CDR2 SQIVND (reference sequence). This CDR3 has 15 residues. V was shortened by 5 bases and J by 3 bases, with 16 bases between the two germline ends.

The J gene is TRBJ2-5, the V gene TRBV5-8; perhaps TRBD1 as D (8 bases). Germline CDR1 reads SGHTS; CDR2 reads YDEGEE. This CDR3 spans 15 amino acids. V lost 4 bases to trimming and J lost 1 base, with 14 bases between them. CDR3 region: CASSPTGGGQETQYF. CDR3 DNA: TGTGCCAGCAGCCCCACAGGGGGGGGCCAAGAGACCCAGTACTTC.